The rows below give T cell receptor beta chains drawn from one sample of a study of blood T cells in healthy people across ages. TCRdb re-called the 5' RACE reads through MiXCR, storing one row per CDR3 protein. Seen here are roughly 1,500,000 distinct CDR3 sequences, around 39% observed once, and the top ten hold roughly 8.2%. Sequencing used blood. These receptors were taken from a woman younger than 35 in good health. Each CDR3 is given with its conserved first and last residue. Each record gives: CDR3 length, D gene, V gene, J gene, clone size, CDR3 DNA, CDR3 protein. The D gene is left open where the match is weak. Only part of the rows carry a size: once, few, many, or a class if the clone is expanded.

CDR3 length: 14
D gene: NA
V gene: TRBV12-3/TRBV12-4
J gene: TRBJ2-7
clone size: few
CDR3 DNA: TGTGCCAGCAGTAAATCTACTGGGACCTACGAGCAGTACTTC
CDR3 protein: CASSKSTGTYEQYF

CDR3 length: 13
D gene: NA
V gene: TRBV20-1
J gene: TRBJ1-6
clone size: few
CDR3 DNA: TGCAGTGCTAGACCTCCCGGGGATTCACCCCTCCACTTT
CDR3 protein: CSARPPGDSPLHF

CDR3 length: 15
D gene: TRBD2
V gene: TRBV4-2
J gene: TRBJ2-1
clone size: NA
CDR3 DNA: TGTGCCAGCAGCCAAGAACCGGGACTACAGCATGAGCAGTTCTTC
CDR3 protein: CASSQEPGLQHEQFF

CDR3 length: 13
D gene: NA
V gene: TRBV3-1
J gene: TRBJ1-1
clone size: many
CDR3 DNA: TGTGCCAGCAGCCGTAGGGCGAACACTGAAGCTTTCTTT
CDR3 protein: CASSRRANTEAFF

CDR3 length: 14
D gene: NA
V gene: TRBV15
J gene: TRBJ2-5
clone size: NA
CDR3 DNA: TGTGCCACCAGCAGAGAGGCCAACCAAGAGACCCAGTACTTC
CDR3 protein: CATSREANQETQYF

CDR3 length: 18
D gene: TRBD2
V gene: TRBV15
J gene: TRBJ2-1
clone size: NA
CDR3 DNA: TGTGCCACCAGCAGATTCGGGACTAGCGGGGGGGGAAACAATGAGCAGTTCTTC
CDR3 protein: CATSRFGTSGGGNNEQFF

CDR3 length: 16
D gene: TRBD1
V gene: TRBV4-1
J gene: TRBJ1-1
clone size: NA
CDR3 DNA: TGCGCCAGCAGCCAAGTGGGGACAGATTGGAACACTGAAGCTTTCTTT
CDR3 protein: CASSQVGTDWNTEAFF

CDR3 length: 12
D gene: NA
V gene: TRBV6-5
J gene: TRBJ2-2
clone size: once
CDR3 DNA: TGTGCCAGCAGTCACTGTGCCGGGGAGCTGTTTTTT
CDR3 protein: CASSHCAGELFF

CDR3 length: 17
D gene: TRBD2
V gene: TRBV9
J gene: TRBJ2-1
clone size: NA
CDR3 DNA: TGTGCCAGCAGCGTAGTGGGTAGCGGGAGAGCGCGGAATGAGCAGTTCTTC
CDR3 protein: CASSVVGSGRARNEQFF

CDR3 length: 17
D gene: TRBD2
V gene: TRBV9
J gene: TRBJ2-1
clone size: NA
CDR3 DNA: TGTGCCAGCAGCATGAGCCGCCTAGCGGGGACCTACAATGAGCAGTTCTTC
CDR3 protein: CASSMSRLAGTYNEQFF

CDR3 length: 15
D gene: TRBD2
V gene: TRBV2
J gene: TRBJ2-2
clone size: NA
CDR3 DNA: TGTGCCAGCAGTGAAGGCGGGAGGAACACCGGGGAGCTGTTTTTT
CDR3 protein: CASSEGGRNTGELFF

CDR3 length: 13
D gene: NA
V gene: TRBV11-3
J gene: TRBJ1-1
clone size: NA
CDR3 DNA: TGTGCCAGCAGCTTACGCGGCACCACTGAAGCTTTCTTT
CDR3 protein: CASSLRGTTEAFF

CDR3 length: 14
D gene: TRBD1
V gene: TRBV5-1
J gene: TRBJ2-3
clone size: NA
CDR3 DNA: TGCGCCAGCAGCATCCGGGACAGGGGAGATACGCAGTATTTT
CDR3 protein: CASSIRDRGDTQYF

CDR3 length: 15
D gene: NA
V gene: TRBV5-5
J gene: TRBJ1-4
clone size: NA
CDR3 DNA: TGTGCCAGCAGCCTAACCGACAGGTCCTCCGAAAAACTGTTTTTT
CDR3 protein: CASSLTDRSSEKLFF

CDR3 length: 16
D gene: TRBD2
V gene: TRBV6-5
J gene: TRBJ2-7
clone size: NA
CDR3 DNA: TGTGCCAGCAGAGGGACTAGCGGGAGATCGCGGAATGAGCAGTACTTC
CDR3 protein: CASRGTSGRSRNEQYF

CDR3 length: 14
D gene: NA
V gene: TRBV19
J gene: TRBJ2-1
clone size: NA
CDR3 DNA: TGTGCCAGTAGTATAGCGGCCCCCCACAATGAGCAGTTCTTC
CDR3 protein: CASSIAAPHNEQFF

CDR3 length: 17
D gene: TRBD2
V gene: TRBV2
J gene: TRBJ2-3
clone size: NA
CDR3 DNA: TGTGCCAGCAGGGGGGTGGTAGGTAGCGGGATCACAGATACGCAGTATTTT
CDR3 protein: CASRGVVGSGITDTQYF

CDR3 length: 12
D gene: TRBD1
V gene: TRBV6-1
J gene: TRBJ1-2
clone size: NA
CDR3 DNA: TGTGCCAGCAGTGGTCACAGGGGCCGCTACACCTTC
CDR3 protein: CASSGHRGRYTF

CDR3 length: 15
D gene: NA
V gene: TRBV3-1
J gene: TRBJ1-4
clone size: few
CDR3 DNA: TGTGCCAGCAGCCAGGGGGGCAGGGTGCAAGAAAAACTGTTTTTT
CDR3 protein: CASSQGGRVQEKLFF

CDR3 length: 16
D gene: NA
V gene: TRBV18
J gene: TRBJ1-3
clone size: NA
CDR3 DNA: TGTGCCAGCTCACCCGGACTCATGAGCTCTGGAAACACCATATATTTT
CDR3 protein: CASSPGLMSSGNTIYF

CDR3 length: 12
D gene: NA
V gene: TRBV6-1
J gene: TRBJ2-4
clone size: NA
CDR3 DNA: TGTGCCAGCAGTGATGGTGAAAACATTCAGTACTTC
CDR3 protein: CASSDGENIQYF

CDR3 length: 16
D gene: NA
V gene: TRBV5-6
J gene: TRBJ2-1
clone size: NA
CDR3 DNA: TGTGCCAGCGGCGGTCTTGGGGGCATGTCCTACAATGAGCAGTTCTTC
CDR3 protein: CASGGLGGMSYNEQFF

CDR3 length: 10
D gene: NA
V gene: TRBV2
J gene: TRBJ1-2
clone size: NA
CDR3 DNA: TGTGCCAGCGAGGAGGGTGGCTACACCTTC
CDR3 protein: CASEEGGYTF

CDR3 length: 13
D gene: NA
V gene: TRBV28
J gene: TRBJ1-4
clone size: NA
CDR3 DNA: TGTGCCAGCTTCGGAAGGCGCGGGGAAAAACTGTTTTTT
CDR3 protein: CASFGRRGEKLFF

CDR3 length: 13
D gene: NA
V gene: TRBV7-7
J gene: TRBJ2-1
clone size: few
CDR3 DNA: TGTGCTACCAGCTTAGGGAACTACAATGAGCAGTTCTTC
CDR3 protein: CATSLGNYNEQFF

CDR3 length: 14
D gene: NA
V gene: TRBV20-1
J gene: TRBJ2-7
clone size: few
CDR3 DNA: TGCAGTGCTAGACTGGGGAGCGACCCGCCCGAGCAGTACTTC
CDR3 protein: CSARLGSDPPEQYF

CDR3 length: 11
D gene: NA
V gene: TRBV21-1
J gene: TRBJ2-7
clone size: NA
CDR3 DNA: TGTGCCAGCAGCAAAGACTACGAGCAGTACTTC
CDR3 protein: CASSKDYEQYF

CDR3 length: 13
D gene: NA
V gene: TRBV10-3
J gene: TRBJ2-7
clone size: few
CDR3 DNA: TGTGCCATCAGTACTACAGGGTACTACGAGCAGTACTTC
CDR3 protein: CAISTTGYYEQYF

CDR3 length: 19
D gene: NA
V gene: TRBV7-2
J gene: TRBJ1-5
clone size: NA
CDR3 DNA: TGTGCCAGCAGCTTAGCGGGGCCATTACAGGGACGGGGTCACCAGCCCCAGCATTTT
CDR3 protein: CASSLAGPLQGRGHQPQHF

CDR3 length: 11
D gene: NA
V gene: TRBV6-6
J gene: TRBJ2-2
clone size: NA
CDR3 DNA: TGTGCCAGCAGAGACGCCGGGGAGCTGTTTTTT
CDR3 protein: CASRDAGELFF

CDR3 length: 12
D gene: NA
V gene: TRBV29-1
J gene: TRBJ1-1
clone size: NA
CDR3 DNA: TGCAGCGTGGACCTATCGAACACTGAAGCTTTCTTT
CDR3 protein: CSVDLSNTEAFF

CDR3 length: 14
D gene: NA
V gene: TRBV3-1
J gene: TRBJ2-5
clone size: NA
CDR3 DNA: TGTGCCAGCAGCCAAGAACTTCGACAAGAGACCCAGTACTTC
CDR3 protein: CASSQELRQETQYF

CDR3 length: 16
D gene: NA
V gene: TRBV2
J gene: TRBJ1-5
clone size: few
CDR3 DNA: TGTGCCAGCAGTGAATTGGCACGTTATAGCAATCAGCCCCAGCATTTT
CDR3 protein: CASSELARYSNQPQHF

CDR3 length: 13
D gene: NA
V gene: TRBV6-1
J gene: TRBJ2-4
clone size: NA
CDR3 DNA: TGTGCCAGCAGTGAAGCGGCGGGAAACATTCAGTACTTC
CDR3 protein: CASSEAAGNIQYF

CDR3 length: 13
D gene: NA
V gene: TRBV28
J gene: TRBJ2-4
clone size: few
CDR3 DNA: TGTGCCAGCACTGGGGACGTACAAAACATTCAGTACTTC
CDR3 protein: CASTGDVQNIQYF

CDR3 length: 15
D gene: NA
V gene: TRBV20-1
J gene: TRBJ2-7
clone size: few
CDR3 DNA: TGCAGTTTCCAACCCGGCGGGCCGAGCTCCTACGAGCAGTACTTC
CDR3 protein: CSFQPGGPSSYEQYF

CDR3 length: 16
D gene: NA
V gene: TRBV5-1
J gene: TRBJ1-1
clone size: NA
CDR3 DNA: TGCGCCAGCAGACCGGATTGGGGGGGAAGTCACGCTGAAGCTTTCTTT
CDR3 protein: CASRPDWGGSHAEAFF

CDR3 length: 13
D gene: TRBD1
V gene: TRBV5-1
J gene: TRBJ1-1
clone size: many
CDR3 DNA: TGCGCCAGCAGCTCCGGGACAGGGGGCTCGGCTTTCTTT
CDR3 protein: CASSSGTGGSAFF

CDR3 length: 15
D gene: TRBD1
V gene: TRBV7-8
J gene: TRBJ2-7
clone size: few
CDR3 DNA: TGTGCCAGCAGCTTAGGAACAGGGGGTTTCTACGAGCAGTACTTC
CDR3 protein: CASSLGTGGFYEQYF

CDR3 length: 21
D gene: TRBD2
V gene: TRBV11-1
J gene: TRBJ2-3
clone size: few
CDR3 DNA: TGTGCCAGCAGCCCCGTCAAACGACCGTGGCTAGCGGGAGAGAGCACAGATACGCAGTATTTT
CDR3 protein: CASSPVKRPWLAGESTDTQYF

CDR3 length: 15
D gene: TRBD2
V gene: TRBV2
J gene: TRBJ2-3
clone size: few
CDR3 DNA: TGTGCCAGCAGTAGGGGACTAGCAAGCACAGATACGCAGTATTTT
CDR3 protein: CASSRGLASTDTQYF

CDR3 length: 18
D gene: TRBD2
V gene: TRBV14
J gene: TRBJ2-1
clone size: few
CDR3 DNA: TGTGCCAGCAGCCCCCGACTAGCGGGGGCTATAAGGATGAATGAGCAGTTCTTC
CDR3 protein: CASSPRLAGAIRMNEQFF

CDR3 length: 16
D gene: TRBD1
V gene: TRBV4-2
J gene: TRBJ1-4
clone size: NA
CDR3 DNA: TGTGCCAGCAGCCGACCAGGACAGGGCCCTAATGAAAAACTGTTTTTT
CDR3 protein: CASSRPGQGPNEKLFF

CDR3 length: 18
D gene: TRBD2
V gene: TRBV5-1
J gene: TRBJ2-5
clone size: few
CDR3 DNA: TGCGCCAGCAGCCCCCGGACTAGCGGGAGCTCTCCTCTAGAGACCCAGTACTTC
CDR3 protein: CASSPRTSGSSPLETQYF

CDR3 length: 17
D gene: TRBD1
V gene: TRBV4-1
J gene: TRBJ2-7
clone size: once
CDR3 DNA: TGCGCCAGCAGCCATGATGAGGGGGCAATAGGCTACTACGAGCAGTACTTC
CDR3 protein: CASSHDEGAIGYYEQYF

CDR3 length: 13
D gene: NA
V gene: TRBV29-1
J gene: TRBJ2-5
clone size: NA
CDR3 DNA: TGCAGCATCAGCACAGGGTACCAAGAGACCCAGTACTTC
CDR3 protein: CSISTGYQETQYF

CDR3 length: 14
D gene: NA
V gene: TRBV20-1
J gene: TRBJ2-5
clone size: NA
CDR3 DNA: TGCAGTGCTAGAGTAGTCGGGACTCCGGAGACCCAGTACTTC
CDR3 protein: CSARVVGTPETQYF

CDR3 length: 13
D gene: NA
V gene: TRBV9
J gene: TRBJ2-7
clone size: NA
CDR3 DNA: TGTGCCAGCAGCGTACTAGTTTTCGGTGAGCAGTACTTC
CDR3 protein: CASSVLVFGEQYF